The entry that follows covers one T cell receptor (beta chain) sequence. Its cognate antigen is unknown. Time point noted: patch test 3, about 24 weeks after DPC sensitization. Stated treatment: therapeutic diphenylcyclopropenone sensitization with weekly scalp DPC. For the library, individual cDNA molecules each received unique molecular identifiers. TCRdb ran MiXCR on the RACE reads and lists one entry per CDR3 protein. The data hold roughly 100,000 distinct CDR3 sequences, with less than 40% observed a single time. The CDR3 covers 18 residues. Germline assignment: CDR1 MNHEY and CDR2 SVGEGT. With V trimmed by 3 bases and J by 8 bases, 18 bases remained unmatched. These data come from a study of human T cells and chemical hapten exposure. Findings and caveats of the study: Versus controls, significantly more large CDR3 similarity clusters arose from expanded TCRs.

The receptor was derived from a man aged 40-49 years with alopecia areata. Some clones in this sample may be carry-over from other donors' samples. The material was whole blood, obtained in connection with sensitization to the hapten diphenylcyclopropenone (DPC). The V and J genes are TRBV6-2 or TRBV6-3 and TRBJ1-5; 8 nucleotides align to TRBD1. The CDR3 DNA is TGTGCCAGCAGTTATAGGCGGGACAGGTCCCTCTTCGAGGAGCCCCAGCATTTT. Its translation is CASSYRRDRSLFEEPQHF.